The present entry profiles one T cell receptor beta chain with its context. The CDR3 has 14 amino acids. With V trimmed by 3 bases and J by 4 bases, 2 bases remained unmatched. Germline-derived CDR1 and CDR2 are SGHRS and YFSETQ. Generated by immunoSEQ multiplex PCR, the TCRdb table keeps only in-frame clones and is missing some. This table holds approximately 300,000 clones, more than 70% found once. The record originates from a study of blood T cell repertoires in COVID-19. Study-level background: Sample material is recorded as cDNA or gDNA derived from T cells, B-cell-depleted T cells, or PBMCs.

The source material was peripheral blood. V is TRBV5-1 and J is TRBJ2-1, with 9 bases matching TRBD1. The clonotype comes from a woman aged 45-59 years with acute or convalescent COVID-19. Here the CDR3 reads CASSSTGGYNEQFF. The CDR3 nucleotides read TGCGCCAGCAGCTCGACAGGGGGGTACAATGAGCAGTTCTTC.